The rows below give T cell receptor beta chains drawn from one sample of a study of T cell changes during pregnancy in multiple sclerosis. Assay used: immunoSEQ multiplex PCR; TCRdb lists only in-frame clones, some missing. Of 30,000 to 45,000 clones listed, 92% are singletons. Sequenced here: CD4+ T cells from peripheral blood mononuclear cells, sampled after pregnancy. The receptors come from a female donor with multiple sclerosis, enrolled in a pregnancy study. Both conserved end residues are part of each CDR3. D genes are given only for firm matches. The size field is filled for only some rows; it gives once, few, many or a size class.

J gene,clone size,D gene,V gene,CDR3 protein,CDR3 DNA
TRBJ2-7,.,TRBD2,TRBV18,CASSSINSGLASEQYF,TGTGCCAGCTCAAGCATCAACTCGGGACTAGCGTCCGAGCAGTACTTC
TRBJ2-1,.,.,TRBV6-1,CASSLRGSSYNEQFF,TGTGCCAGCAGTCTACGCGGGTCCTCCTACAATGAGCAGTTCTTC
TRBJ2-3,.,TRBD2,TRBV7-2,CASSLRGGDTQYF,TGTGCCAGCAGCTTACGGGGGGGGGATACGCAGTATTTT
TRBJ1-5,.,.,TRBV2,CASRDTGQGQPQHF,TGTGCCAGCAGGGACACAGGGCAGGGACAGCCCCAGCATTTT
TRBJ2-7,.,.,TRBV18,CASSGQGSYEQYF,TGTGCCAGCTCAGGGCAGGGGTCCTACGAGCAGTACTTC
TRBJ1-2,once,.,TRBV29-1,CSVREGANYGYTF,TGCAGCGTTAGGGAAGGGGCGAACTATGGCTACACCTTC
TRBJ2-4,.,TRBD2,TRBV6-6,CASSYSTSGGKNIQYF,TGTGCCAGCAGTTACTCGACTAGCGGGGGGAAAAACATTCAGTACTTC
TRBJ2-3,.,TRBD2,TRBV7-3,CASSPLQAGGEADTQYF,TGTGCCAGCAGCCCCCTACAAGCGGGGGGTGAGGCCGATACGCAGTATTTT
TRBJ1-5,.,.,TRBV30,CAWSEGQRGPSQPQHF,TGTGCCTGGAGTGAAGGACAGCGAGGGCCTAGTCAGCCCCAGCATTTT
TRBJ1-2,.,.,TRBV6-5,CASSYDRHPGYGYTF,TGTGCCAGCAGTTACGACCGGCATCCGGGCTATGGCTACACCTTC
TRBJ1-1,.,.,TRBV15,CATSREGGEPNTEAFF,TGTGCCACCAGCAGAGAGGGCGGGGAACCCAACACTGAAGCTTTCTTT
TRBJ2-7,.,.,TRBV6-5,CASSPRTTAYEQYF,TGTGCCAGCAGCCCCCGGACAACCGCCTACGAGCAGTACTTC
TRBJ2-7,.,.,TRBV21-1,CASSKGDTAQSRYYEQYF,TGTGCCAGCAGCAAAGGGGACACGGCGCAGTCCCGGTACTACGAGCAGTACTTC
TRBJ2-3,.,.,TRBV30,CAWNKDNTDTQYF,TGTGCCTGGAACAAGGACAACACAGATACGCAGTATTTT
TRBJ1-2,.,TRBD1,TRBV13,CASSTRQGITLGYTF,TGTGCCAGCAGCACCCGACAGGGGATAACACTAGGCTACACCTTC
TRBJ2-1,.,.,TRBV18,CASAGGHNEQFF,TGTGCCAGCGCCGGGGGGCACAATGAGCAGTTCTTC
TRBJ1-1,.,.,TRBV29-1,CSVEGQSNTEAFF,TGCAGCGTTGAAGGACAGTCGAACACTGAAGCTTTCTTT
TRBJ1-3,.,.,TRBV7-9,CASTTGNTIYF,TGTGCCAGCACCACTGGAAACACCATATATTTT
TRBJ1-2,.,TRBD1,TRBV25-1,CASSAATGTGYTF,TGTGCCAGCAGTGCGGCGACAGGGACTGGCTACACCTTC
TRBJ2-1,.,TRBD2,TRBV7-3,CASSVNPGTSGYNEQFF,TGTGCCAGCAGCGTCAATCCCGGGACTAGCGGCTACAATGAGCAGTTCTTC
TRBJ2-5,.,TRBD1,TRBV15,CATSRRGTGQETQYF,TGTGCCACCAGCAGACGAGGGACAGGACAAGAGACCCAGTACTTC
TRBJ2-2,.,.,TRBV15,CATSRDMTGSTGELFF,TGTGCCACCAGCAGAGATATGACGGGGAGCACCGGGGAGCTGTTTTTT
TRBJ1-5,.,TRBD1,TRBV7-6,CASSPLSQGAYQPQHF,TGTGCCAGCAGCCCACTCTCCCAGGGGGCCTATCAGCCCCAGCATTTT
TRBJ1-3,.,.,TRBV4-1,CASSQAGGAGRSGNTIYF,TGCGCCAGCAGCCAGGCGGGGGGTGCAGGCCGCTCTGGAAACACCATATATTTT
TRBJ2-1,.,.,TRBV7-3,CASSVGGRNVNEQFF,TGTGCCAGCAGCGTGGGGGGTCGAAATGTCAATGAGCAGTTCTTC
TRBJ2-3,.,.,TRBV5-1,CASSPGTSPGTDTQYF,TGCGCCAGCAGCCCGGGGACATCGCCGGGCACAGATACGCAGTATTTT
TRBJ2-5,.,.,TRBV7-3,CASSFGSMETQYF,TGTGCCAGCAGCTTCGGGAGTATGGAGACCCAGTACTTC
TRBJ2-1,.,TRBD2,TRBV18,CASSPGRAENEQFF,TGTGCCAGCTCACCGGGGAGGGCAGAAAATGAGCAGTTCTTC
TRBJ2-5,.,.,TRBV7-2,CASSLELRETQYF,TGTGCCAGCAGCTTGGAGCTGAGGGAGACCCAGTACTTC
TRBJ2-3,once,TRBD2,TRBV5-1,CASRVSGGRISVGTDTQYF,TGCGCCAGCAGAGTCTCTGGCGGGAGGATATCGGTGGGGACAGATACGCAGTATTTT
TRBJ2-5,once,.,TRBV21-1,CASRGTEETQYF,TGTGCCAGCAGGGGGACAGAAGAGACCCAGTACTTC
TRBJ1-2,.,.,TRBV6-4,CASSDSTGIYGYTF,TGTGCCAGCAGTGACTCAACAGGGATCTATGGCTACACCTTC
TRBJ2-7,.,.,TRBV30,CAWSVFGQLSSYEQYF,TGTGCCTGGAGTGTTTTCGGACAGTTAAGTAGCTACGAGCAGTACTTC
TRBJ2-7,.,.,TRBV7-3,CASSRQKQGQQYF,TGTGCCAGCAGCCGACAAAAACAGGGCCAGCAGTACTTC
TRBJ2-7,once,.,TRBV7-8,CASSYTTYEQYF,TGTGCCAGCAGCTATACAACCTACGAGCAGTACTTC
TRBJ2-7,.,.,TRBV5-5,CASSLTGTYEQYF,TGTGCCAGCAGCTTGACCGGGACTTACGAGCAGTACTTC
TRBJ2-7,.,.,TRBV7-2,CASSLVGQSYEQYF,TGTGCCAGCAGCTTAGTGGGGCAGTCCTACGAGCAGTACTTC
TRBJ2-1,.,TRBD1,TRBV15,CATSSDRGRRNEQFF,TGTGCCACCAGCAGTGACAGGGGGCGAAGGAATGAGCAGTTCTTC
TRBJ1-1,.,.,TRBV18,CASSPPGVAEAFF,TGTGCCAGCTCACCACCGGGAGTCGCTGAAGCTTTCTTT
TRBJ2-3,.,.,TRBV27,CASKWNRRADTQYF,TGTGCCAGCAAATGGAACAGGCGTGCAGATACGCAGTATTTT
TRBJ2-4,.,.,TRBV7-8,CASSLAIAKNIQYF,TGTGCCAGCAGCTTAGCTATAGCCAAAAACATTCAGTACTTC
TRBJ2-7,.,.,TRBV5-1,CASSLETGREYF,TGCGCCAGCAGCTTGGAGACAGGACGCGAGTACTTC